This TCR beta chain was captured by sequencing in a study of blood T cell repertoires in COVID-19. As for the study in general: Collection of acute and convalescent COVID-19 samples took place in the United States, Italy and Spain. T cells, B-cell-depleted T cells, or PBMCs supplied cDNA or gDNA.

V trimming: 5 bases; J trimming: 3 bases; junction bases outside the gene matches: 3. The V gene's germline CDR1 is KGHSH and CDR2 LQKENI. The CDR3 spans 14 residues. Source study methods: How many nucleated cells were present was estimated from reference gene primer amplification. Here immunoSEQ multiplex PCR was the method, and the copy in TCRdb shows in-frame clones only, minus some. For V, J and clone size, that table is used; D and trimming come from the DNA. The sample carries approximately 220,000 clones, approximately 84% recorded once. The sequence was collected from a woman in her thirties who had recovered from COVID-19. The source material was peripheral blood. The chain has TRBV18 and TRBJ2-5; the match to TRBD2 covers 10 bases. CDR3 sequence: CASSASGGKETQYF. The CDR3 nucleotides are TGTGCCAGCTCAGCTAGCGGGGGAAAAGAGACCCAGTACTTC.